Listed below are T cell receptor beta chains from one sample, sequenced in a study of blood T cells in healthy people across ages. MiXCR, run by TCRdb on the 5' RACE reads, gives a single entry per CDR3 protein. The top ten hold under 30% of the sample, which has roughly 1.9 million distinct CDR3 sequences, about 39% seen once. The sequencing input was blood. The receptors originated from a human donor in good health. CDR3s include the opening cysteine and the closing phenylalanine or tryptophan. The D gene is left open where the match is weak. Clone sizes are given selectively: once, few, many, or a class where the clone is expanded.

>TRBJ1-2|few|NA|TRBV3-1
CASSQEDTPSRGYTF
TGTGCCAGCAGCCAAGAGGACACCCCTTCGCGGGGCTACACCTTC
>TRBJ1-2|NA|NA|TRBV19
CATQHQTPTYGYTF
TGTGCCACCCAACACCAGACACCTACATATGGCTACACCTTC
>TRBJ1-2|NA|TRBD1|TRBV7-3
CASSLTGTVGDYGYTF
TGTGCCAGCAGCTTAACCGGGACAGTAGGGGACTATGGCTACACCTTC
>TRBJ2-3|few|NA|TRBV6-1
CASKEGPGADTQYF
TGTGCCAGCAAGGAAGGCCCGGGGGCAGATACGCAGTATTTT
>TRBJ2-6|NA|TRBD1|TRBV12-3/TRBV12-4
CASRPTGQGLPGANVLTF
TGTGCCAGCAGACCAACCGGACAGGGCCTCCCAGGGGCCAACGTCCTGACTTTC
>TRBJ1-4|NA|NA|TRBV5-6
CASSPSTRSWEKLFF
TGTGCCAGCAGCCCTAGCACCCGGTCATGGGAAAAACTGTTTTTT
>TRBJ2-2|NA|NA|TRBV9
CASSVRPGELFF
TGTGCCAGCAGCGTCAGACCCGGGGAGCTGTTTTTT
>TRBJ1-2|NA|NA|TRBV6-5
CASSYRTPFRVTF
TGTGCCAGCAGTTACCGAACTCCCTTTAGAGTCACCTTC
>TRBJ2-3|NA|TRBD1|TRBV4-2
CASSFTERAGGRTDTQYF
TGTGCCAGCAGCTTTACCGAGAGGGCAGGGGGCCGGACAGATACGCAGTATTTT
>TRBJ2-3|few|TRBD1|TRBV12-3/TRBV12-4
CASSSGTGADTQYF
TGTGCCAGCAGTTCCGGGACAGGGGCAGATACGCAGTATTTT
>TRBJ2-7|few|NA|TRBV20-1
CSASPSASYERYF
TGCAGTGCTAGTCCCAGCGCCTCCTACGAGCGGTACTTC
>TRBJ1-1|NA|NA|TRBV7-8
CASSSQGGYTEAFF
TGTGCCAGCAGCTCGCAGGGAGGGTACACTGAAGCTTTCTTT
>TRBJ2-3|NA|NA|TRBV24-1
CATSDPLSGLTDTQYF
TGTGCCACCAGTGATCCCCTCTCGGGCTTAACAGATACGCAGTATTTT
>TRBJ2-1|NA|TRBD1|TRBV2
CASRAGQGAIEQFF
TGTGCCAGCAGAGCGGGACAGGGGGCTATTGAGCAGTTCTTC
>TRBJ2-5|NA|NA|TRBV7-2
CASSLGYDGPPKTQYF
TGTGCCAGCAGCTTAGGCTACGACGGACCCCCCAAGACCCAGTACTTC
>TRBJ1-4|few|TRBD1|TRBV4-3
CASSHPGQASNEKLFF
TGCGCCAGCAGCCACCCGGGACAGGCCTCCAATGAAAAACTGTTTTTT
>TRBJ2-3|NA|NA|TRBV6-5
CASRSSTDAQYF
TGTGCCAGCAGATCCTCCACAGATGCGCAGTATTTT
>TRBJ2-1|few|NA|TRBV12-3/TRBV12-4
CASSLSGLSSYNEQFF
TGTGCCAGCAGTTTATCCGGGTTATCCTCCTACAATGAGCAGTTCTTC
>TRBJ1-1|NA|NA|TRBV27
CASSLFGTLNTEAFF
TGTGCCAGCAGTTTATTTGGGACATTGAACACTGAAGCTTTCTTT
>TRBJ2-1|NA|NA|TRBV29-1
CSVAHRVTEQFF
TGCAGCGTTGCCCACAGGGTGACCGAGCAGTTCTTC
>TRBJ1-1|NA|TRBD1|TRBV20-1
CSAAPPTGQNTEAFF
TGCAGTGCCGCACCTCCGACAGGGCAGAACACTGAAGCTTTCTTT
>TRBJ2-1|NA|NA|TRBV7-8
CASSERRLPVNGQFF
TGTGCCAGCAGCGAGCGTCGACTCCCCGTTAATGGGCAGTTCTTC
>TRBJ1-2|NA|NA|TRBV6-5
CASSYGPGLYGYTF
TGTGCCAGCAGTTACGGACCGGGCCTCTATGGCTACACCTTC
>TRBJ2-5|NA|NA|TRBV3-1
CASASPGREETQYF
TGTGCCAGCGCATCACCGGGGCGAGAAGAGACCCAGTACTTC
>TRBJ2-1|NA|TRBD2|TRBV6-1
CASSVSGTSVVNEQFF
TGTGCCAGCAGTGTATCCGGGACTAGCGTGGTCAATGAGCAGTTCTTC
>TRBJ1-4|few|NA|TRBV7-2
CASSSRPAATNEKLFF
TGTGCCAGCAGCTCCCGTCCCGCTGCAACTAATGAAAAACTGTTTTTT
>TRBJ1-1|NA|NA|TRBV5-1
CASSLVPQAEAFF
TGCGCCAGCAGCTTGGTCCCCCAGGCTGAAGCTTTCTTT
>TRBJ2-5|NA|TRBD1|TRBV7-9
CASSLRTGVGETQYF
TGTGCCAGCAGCTTACGGACAGGGGTTGGAGAGACCCAGTACTTC
>TRBJ1-2|NA|NA|TRBV6-5
CASSYSIIPSNYGYTF
TGTGCCAGCAGTTACTCGATCATACCCTCCAACTATGGCTACACCTTC
>TRBJ2-1|NA|NA|TRBV20-1
CSARSRGAENEQFF
TGCAGTGCTAGGTCACGCGGGGCGGAGAATGAGCAGTTCTTC
>TRBJ2-3|NA|TRBD1|TRBV6-5
CASSWTGNNPDTQYF
TGTGCCAGCAGTTGGACAGGGAATAATCCAGATACGCAGTATTTT
>TRBJ2-1|few|TRBD1|TRBV15
CATSRVGTGDEQFF
TGTGCCACCAGCAGGGTTGGGACAGGCGATGAGCAGTTCTTC
>TRBJ2-5|few|TRBD1|TRBV20-1
CSASRDRRQETQYF
TGCAGTGCTAGCCGGGACAGGCGGCAAGAGACCCAGTACTTC
>TRBJ1-2|once|NA|TRBV5-5
CATSEALNYGYTF
TGTGCCACGTCTGAGGCCCTTAACTATGGCTACACCTTC
>TRBJ2-3|NA|TRBD1|TRBV5-1
CASSLGDRARDTQYF
TGCGCCAGCAGCTTGGGAGACAGGGCGAGGGATACGCAGTATTTT
>TRBJ2-7|NA|NA|TRBV5-5
CASTSYRESYEQYF
TGTGCCAGCACTTCATACAGGGAATCCTACGAGCAGTACTTC
>TRBJ2-3|NA|NA|TRBV12-3/TRBV12-4
CASSLSIWDTQYF
TGTGCCAGCAGTTTGAGCATTTGGGATACGCAGTATTTT
>TRBJ2-7|few|NA|TRBV11-1
CASSVGTRSYEQYF
TGTGCCAGCAGCGTAGGGACAAGATCCTACGAGCAGTACTTC
>TRBJ2-1|few|NA|TRBV20-1
CSARSIERTVDNEQFF
TGCAGTGCTAGATCTATCGAAAGGACAGTCGACAATGAGCAGTTCTTC
>TRBJ1-1|NA|NA|TRBV20-1
CSALDGFAEAFF
TGCAGTGCTTTAGACGGATTTGCTGAAGCTTTCTTT
>TRBJ2-4|NA|TRBD2|TRBV2
CAGNPSGGRNIQYF
TGTGCCGGCAACCCTAGCGGGGGCCGGAACATTCAGTACTTC
>TRBJ2-1|NA|NA|TRBV11-3
CASSLPSGSGKYYNEQFF
TGTGCCAGCAGCTTACCTTCAGGATCCGGAAAATATTACAATGAGCAGTTCTTC
>TRBJ1-6|NA|NA|TRBV5-1
CASSEEPHVPLHF
TGCGCCAGCAGCGAGGAGCCTCATGTGCCCCTCCACTTT
>TRBJ1-2|once|TRBD1|TRBV14
CASSQGPGQEYGYTF
TGTGCCAGCAGCCAAGGCCCGGGACAGGAGTATGGCTACACCTTC
>TRBJ2-7|NA|NA|TRBV18
CASSPLKSEEAEQYF
TGTGCCAGCTCACCACTAAAATCCGAGGAAGCCGAGCAGTACTTC
>TRBJ2-4|many|NA|TRBV7-2
CASSLGGGENIQYF
TGTGCCAGCAGCTTAGGCGGGGGCGAAAACATTCAGTACTTC
>TRBJ2-3|NA|NA|TRBV7-2
CASSRASGDTQYF
TGTGCCAGCAGCCGGGCATCCGGGGATACGCAGTATTTT
>TRBJ1-2|NA|TRBD1|TRBV20-1
CSIQGASYGYTF
TGCAGTATTCAGGGGGCGAGCTATGGCTACACCTTC
>TRBJ1-2|NA|NA|TRBV9
CASSADPGNGGYTF
TGTGCCAGCAGCGCGGACCCGGGGAACGGAGGCTACACCTTC
>TRBJ2-7|NA|TRBD1|TRBV29-1
CSVETGGAWNEQYF
TGCAGCGTTGAAACAGGGGGCGCGTGGAACGAGCAGTACTTC
>TRBJ2-3|many|TRBD1|TRBV29-1
CSVVQGAEGYTQYF
TGCAGCGTCGTACAGGGGGCTGAGGGGTATACGCAGTATTTT
>TRBJ2-1|NA|NA|TRBV6-2/TRBV6-3
CAAGRYNEQFF
TGTGCCGCGGGCAGGTACAATGAGCAGTTCTTC
>TRBJ2-1|NA|NA|TRBV10-3
CAISGSRDSSYNEQFF
TGTGCCATCAGTGGATCCCGGGACTCCTCCTACAATGAGCAGTTCTTC
>TRBJ2-7|few|TRBD1|TRBV12-3/TRBV12-4
CASSFLPGGYEQYF
TGTGCCAGCAGTTTTCTCCCAGGGGGCTACGAGCAGTACTTC
>TRBJ1-1|NA|NA|TRBV6-1
CASSALRPINTEAFF
TGTGCCAGCAGTGCTCTTCGACCCATTAACACTGAAGCTTTCTTT
>TRBJ2-1|few|NA|TRBV6-2/TRBV6-3
CASSSRTLRAEYNEQFF
TGTGCCAGCAGTAGCCGAACTCTACGGGCGGAATACAATGAGCAGTTCTTC